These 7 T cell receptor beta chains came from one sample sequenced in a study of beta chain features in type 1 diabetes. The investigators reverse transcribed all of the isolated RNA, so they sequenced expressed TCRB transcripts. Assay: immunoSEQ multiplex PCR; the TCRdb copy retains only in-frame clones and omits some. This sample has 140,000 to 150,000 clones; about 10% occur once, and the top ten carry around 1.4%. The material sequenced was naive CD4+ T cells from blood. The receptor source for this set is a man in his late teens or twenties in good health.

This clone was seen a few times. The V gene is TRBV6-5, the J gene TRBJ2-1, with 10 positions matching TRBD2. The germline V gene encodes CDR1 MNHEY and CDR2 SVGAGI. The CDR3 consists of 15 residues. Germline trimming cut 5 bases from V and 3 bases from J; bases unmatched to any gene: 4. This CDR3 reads CASSSGGAIYNEQFF. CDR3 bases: TGTGCCAGCAGTAGCGGGGGGGCCATCTACAATGAGCAGTTCTTC.

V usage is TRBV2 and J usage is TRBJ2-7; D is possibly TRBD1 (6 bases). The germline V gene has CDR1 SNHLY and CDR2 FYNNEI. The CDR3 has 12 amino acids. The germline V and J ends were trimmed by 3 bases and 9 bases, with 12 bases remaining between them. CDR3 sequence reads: CASSDNRVGQYF. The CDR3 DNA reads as TGTGCCAGCAGTGACAACAGGGTTGGGCAGTACTTC.

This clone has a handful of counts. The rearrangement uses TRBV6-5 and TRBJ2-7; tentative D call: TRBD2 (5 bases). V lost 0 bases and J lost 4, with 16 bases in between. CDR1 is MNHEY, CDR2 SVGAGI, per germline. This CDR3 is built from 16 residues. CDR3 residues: CASSYSRPGRGYEQYF. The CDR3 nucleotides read TGTGCCAGCAGTTACTCGAGACCGGGAAGAGGTTACGAGCAGTACTTC.

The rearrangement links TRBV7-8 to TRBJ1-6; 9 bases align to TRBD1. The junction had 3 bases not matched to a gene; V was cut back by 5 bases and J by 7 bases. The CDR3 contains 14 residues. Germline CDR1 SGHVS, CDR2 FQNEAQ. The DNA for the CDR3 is TGTGCCAGCAGCCCGGGACAGGGCAATTCACCCCTCCACTTT. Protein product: CASSPGQGNSPLHF.

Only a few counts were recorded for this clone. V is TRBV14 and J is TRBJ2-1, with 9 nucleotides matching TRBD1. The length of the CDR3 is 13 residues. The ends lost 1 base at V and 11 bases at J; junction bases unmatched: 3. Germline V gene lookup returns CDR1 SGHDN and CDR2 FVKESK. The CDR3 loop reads CASSQVGQGKQFF. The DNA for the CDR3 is TGTGCCAGCAGCCAAGTAGGACAGGGGAAGCAGTTCTTC.

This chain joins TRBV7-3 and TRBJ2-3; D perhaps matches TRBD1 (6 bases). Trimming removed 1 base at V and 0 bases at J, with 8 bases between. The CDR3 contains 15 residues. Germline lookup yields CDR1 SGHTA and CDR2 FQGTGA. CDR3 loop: CASSLNRESTDTQYF. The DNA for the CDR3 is TGTGCCAGCAGCTTAAACAGGGAGAGCACAGATACGCAGTATTTT.

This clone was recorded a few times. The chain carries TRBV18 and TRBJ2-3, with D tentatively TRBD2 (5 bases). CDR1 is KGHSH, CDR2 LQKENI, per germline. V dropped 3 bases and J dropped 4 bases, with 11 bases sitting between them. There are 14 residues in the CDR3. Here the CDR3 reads CASSPGRVADTQYF. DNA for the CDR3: TGTGCCAGCTCACCTGGGCGGGTGGCAGATACGCAGTATTTT.